This T cell receptor (beta chain) was sequenced in a study of T cells in Graves' hyperthyroidism and ophthalmopathy. As regards this clonotype: The antigen is not known.

In the ophthalmopathy cohort, Clinical Activity Score was at least 3, NOSPECS grade at least 4, and duration under 3 months. Using RNA transcripts as the source, TCR beta CDR3 regions were amplified. TCR CDR3 underwent first-round RT-PCR with the HTBI primer set. TCRdb reanalysed the multiplex PCR reads using MiXCR and keeps one entry per CDR3 protein. Counted here are around 610,000 distinct CDR3 sequences, roughly 14% occurring once; the ten biggest clones make up about 3.9%. V gave up 6 bases and J gave up 2 bases, with 11 bases separating them. The CDR3 contains 14 residues. Germline CDR1 and CDR2: MNHNS and SASEGT. Study outcomes and limitations: Most expanded thyroid clonotypes above 0.001 also appeared in blood.

Input material: blood. The chain carries TRBV6-1 and TRBJ1-5; D remains ambiguous. This clonotype originated in a woman in her thirties or forties with Graves' ophthalmopathy. This chain's CDR3 is CASRGPDGNQPQHF. The CDR3 bases are TGTGCCAGCAGGGGTCCGGACGGCAATCAGCCCCAGCATTTT.